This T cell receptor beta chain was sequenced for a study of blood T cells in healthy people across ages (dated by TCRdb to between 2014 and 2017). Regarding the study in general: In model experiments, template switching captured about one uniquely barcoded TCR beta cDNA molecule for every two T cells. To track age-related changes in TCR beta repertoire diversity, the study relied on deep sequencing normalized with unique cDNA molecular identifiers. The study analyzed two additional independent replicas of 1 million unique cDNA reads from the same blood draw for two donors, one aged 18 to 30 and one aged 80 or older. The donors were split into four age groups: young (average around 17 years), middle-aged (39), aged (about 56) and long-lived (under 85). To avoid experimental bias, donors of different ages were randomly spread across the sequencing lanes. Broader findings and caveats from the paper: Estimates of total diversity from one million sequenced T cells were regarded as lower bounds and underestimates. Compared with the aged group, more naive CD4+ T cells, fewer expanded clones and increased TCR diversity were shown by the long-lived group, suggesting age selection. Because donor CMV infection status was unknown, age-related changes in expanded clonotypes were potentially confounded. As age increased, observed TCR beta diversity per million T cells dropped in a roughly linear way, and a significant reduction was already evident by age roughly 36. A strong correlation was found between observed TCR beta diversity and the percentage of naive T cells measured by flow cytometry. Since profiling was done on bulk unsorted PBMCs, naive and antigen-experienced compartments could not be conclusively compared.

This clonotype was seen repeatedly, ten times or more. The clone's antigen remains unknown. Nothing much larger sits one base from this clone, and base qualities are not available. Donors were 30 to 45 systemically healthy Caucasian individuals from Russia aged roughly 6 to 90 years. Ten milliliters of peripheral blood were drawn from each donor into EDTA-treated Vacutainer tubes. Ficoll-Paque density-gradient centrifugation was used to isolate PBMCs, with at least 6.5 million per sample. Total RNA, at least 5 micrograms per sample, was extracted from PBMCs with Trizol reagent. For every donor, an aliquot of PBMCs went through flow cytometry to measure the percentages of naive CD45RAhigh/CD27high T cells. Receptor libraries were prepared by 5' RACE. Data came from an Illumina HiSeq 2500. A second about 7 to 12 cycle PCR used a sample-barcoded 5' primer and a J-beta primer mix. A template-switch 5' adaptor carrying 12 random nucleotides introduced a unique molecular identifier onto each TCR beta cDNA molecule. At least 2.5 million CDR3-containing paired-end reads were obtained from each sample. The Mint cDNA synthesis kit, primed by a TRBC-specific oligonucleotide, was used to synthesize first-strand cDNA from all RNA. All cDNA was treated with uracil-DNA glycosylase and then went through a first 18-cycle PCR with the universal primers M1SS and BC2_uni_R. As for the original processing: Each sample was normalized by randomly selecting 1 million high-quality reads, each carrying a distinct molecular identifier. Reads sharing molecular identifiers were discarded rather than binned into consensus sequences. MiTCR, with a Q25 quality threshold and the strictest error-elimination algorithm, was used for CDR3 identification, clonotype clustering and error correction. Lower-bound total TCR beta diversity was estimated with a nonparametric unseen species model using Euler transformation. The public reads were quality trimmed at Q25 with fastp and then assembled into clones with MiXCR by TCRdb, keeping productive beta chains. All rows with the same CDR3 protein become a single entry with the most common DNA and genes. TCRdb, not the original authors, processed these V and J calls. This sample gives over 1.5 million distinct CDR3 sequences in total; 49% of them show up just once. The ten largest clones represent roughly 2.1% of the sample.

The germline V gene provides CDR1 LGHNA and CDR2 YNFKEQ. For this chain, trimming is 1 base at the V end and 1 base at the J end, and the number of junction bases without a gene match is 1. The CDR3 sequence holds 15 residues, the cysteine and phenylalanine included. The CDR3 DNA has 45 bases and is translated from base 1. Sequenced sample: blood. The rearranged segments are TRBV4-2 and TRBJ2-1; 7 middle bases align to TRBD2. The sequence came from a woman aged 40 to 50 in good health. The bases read TGTGCCAGCAGCCAAGGACTAGCTTCCTACAATGAGCAGTTCTTC. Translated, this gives CASSQGLASYNEQFF.